This passage covers 13 T cell receptor beta chains from one sample sequenced in a study of CD8+ T cells in alopecia areata. This sample's treatment: oral pan-JAK inhibitor, 5-10 mg twice daily. RNA extraction was followed by reverse transcription into cDNA, which acted as the sequencing template. Repertoires were generated with immunoSEQ multiplex PCR, while TCRdb's copy carries only in-frame clones and drops some. The profile covers nearly 95,000 clones, with around 70% appearing a single time and approximately 15% taken by the ten largest. Sequenced material: CD8+ T cells sorted from blood, taken around week 46, from a patient treated with tofacitinib. The receptors come from a human donor with alopecia areata.

J is TRBJ2-7 and V is TRBV5-6; D is unresolved. V was pared by 0 bases and J by 2 bases, with 15 bases between. This CDR3 has 16 residues. CDR1 and CDR2 (germline): SGHDT, YYEEEE. The CDR3 DNA sequence: TGTGCCAGCAGCTTGGAATCGGCAGGCTATACCTACGAGCAGTACTTC. Its protein is CASSLESAGYTYEQYF.

The CDR3 loop is CASSFRTGHQPQHF. The DNA of the CDR3 is TGTGCCAGCAGCTTCCGGACGGGCCATCAGCCCCAGCATTTT. This rearrangement joins TRBV13 to TRBJ1-5; D is unclear. The CDR3 totals 14 residues. V lost 3 bases, J lost 5 bases, and 11 bases lay in between. The V gene's germline CDR1 is PRHDT and CDR2 FYEKMQ (reference sequence).

The chain links TRBV23-1 to TRBJ2-2; the match to TRBD1 covers 10 bases. TRBV23-1 is recorded as an ORF, its role being uncertain. This CDR3 comprises 17 residues. V lost 9 bases and J lost 0; bases outside the gene matches: 10. The CDR3 sequence: CARRGGTGASNTGELFF. CDR3 DNA: TGCGCCAGAAGAGGGGGGACAGGGGCCTCGAACACCGGGGAGCTGTTTTTT.

The chain has TRBV13 and TRBJ2-3; 9 bases align to TRBD1. The CDR3 extends over 14 amino acids. Losses at the gene ends were 3 bases for V and 8 bases for J; bases not matched to a gene: 6. Germline assignment: CDR1 PRHDT and CDR2 FYEKMQ (reference sequence). CDR3: CASSFRTGEVTQYF. The CDR3 DNA sequence: TGTGCCAGCAGCTTTCGGACAGGGGAAGTTACGCAGTATTTT. Drawing the rest from reference TRBV13 and TRBJ2-3, the complete variable domain is AAGVIQSPRHLIKEKRETATLKCYPIPRHDTVYWYQQGPGQDPQFLISFYEKMQSDKGSIPDRFSAQQFSDYHSELNMSSLELGDSALYFCASSFRTGEVTQYFGPGTRLTVL.

Only a few counts were recorded for this clone. The CDR3 region is CASSLAGASSYEQYF. As DNA, the CDR3 is TGCGCCAGCAGCTTGGCCGGTGCTAGCTCCTACGAGCAGTACTTC. V and J are TRBV5-1 and TRBJ2-5, with D hard to call. The J call may be incorrect, as the DNA end agrees better with TRBJ2-7. The V gene's germline CDR1 is SGHRS and CDR2 YFSETQ. The CDR3 length is 15 residues.

This clone appeared a few times. The sample has other DNA sequences that encode this CDR3 too. The V and J genes are TRBV19 and TRBJ1-5; maybe TRBD1 (6 bases). The CDR3 consists of 14 residues. Germline V gene sequence: CDR1 LNHDA, CDR2 SQIVND (reference sequence). The ends were cut back, 2 bases at V and 3 bases at J, with 8 bases in the middle. DNA for the CDR3: TGTGCCAGTAGTATAAGGGACACCAATCAGCCCCAGCATTTT. Protein product: CASSIRDTNQPQHF.

The rearrangement uses TRBV7-3 and TRBJ2-1; D remains unclear. Germline assignment: CDR1 SGHTA and CDR2 FQGTGA. V gave up 0 bases and J gave up 8 bases, with 14 bases separating them. The length of the CDR3 is 15 residues. This CDR3 is CASSLTGSGVDEQFF. The DNA of the CDR3 is TGTGCCAGCAGCTTAACGGGAAGTGGGGTCGATGAGCAGTTCTTC.

This clone has only one observation. V and J are TRBV10-3 and TRBJ2-2; tentatively, D is TRBD1 (6 bases). The V and J ends lost 4 bases and 3 bases respectively, with 15 bases between them. Germline V CDR1 and CDR2: ENHRY, SYGVKD. This CDR3 contains 16 residues. For the CDR3, the DNA is TGTGCCATCAGTGGGTTCGACAGGACGGACACCGGGGAGCTGTTTTTT. Its protein product is CAISGFDRTDTGELFF.

The V call is TRBV7-6, the J call TRBJ2-1, with D perhaps matching TRBD1 (6 bases). V lost 4 bases to trimming and J lost 10 bases, with 14 bases between them. Germline V CDR1 and CDR2: SGHVS, FNYEAQ. The CDR3 is made up of 13 amino acids. This chain's CDR3 is CASSSTGTKEQFF. CDR3 DNA: TGTGCCAGCAGCTCTACCGGGACAAAGGAGCAGTTCTTC. The variable domain in full, completed from reference TRBV7-6 and TRBJ2-1, reads GAGVSQSPRYKVTKRGQDVALRCDPISGHVSLYWYRQALGQGPEFLTYFNYEAQQDKSGLPNDRFSAERPEGSISTLTIQRTEQRDSAMYRCASSSTGTKEQFFGPGTRLTVL.

The chain carries TRBV12-5 and TRBJ2-3, with a possible D match to TRBD1 (6 bases). Trimming removed 1 base at V and 0 bases at J, with 14 bases between. Germline V gene sequence: CDR1 LGHNT, CDR2 FRNRAP. The CDR3 consists of 17 residues. DNA of the CDR3: TGTGCTAGTGGTTTGGCAACTCAGGGGATTAGCACAGATACGCAGTATTTT. It is translated as CASGLATQGISTDTQYF. Drawing the rest from reference TRBV12-5 and TRBJ2-3, the complete variable domain is DARVTQTPRHKVTEMGQEVTMRCQPILGHNTVFWYRQTMMQGLELLAYFRNRAPLDDSGMPKDRFSAEMPDATLATLKIQPSEPRDSAVYFCASGLATQGISTDTQYFGPGTRLTVL.

The chain recombines TRBV7-9 with TRBJ2-1; the D is unclear. The CDR3 is made up of 12 amino acids. Germline assignment: CDR1 SEHNR and CDR2 FQNEAQ (reference sequence). V lost 6 bases and J 7 bases, leaving 10 bases between the germline ends. The CDR3 region has the DNA TGTGCCAGCAGTTTCTCAGGAAATGAGCAGTTCTTC. This encodes CASSFSGNEQFF.

This chain links TRBV15 with TRBJ1-1; maybe TRBD1 (5 bases). Per the germline V gene, CDR1 is LNHNV and CDR2 is YYDKDF (reference sequence). The V end lost 9 bases, the J end lost 1 base, and 12 bases lay between the germline ends. The CDR3 is 13 residues long. In DNA, the CDR3 is TGTGCCACTGCCGGGACGGGGAACACTGAAGCTTTCTTT. This sequence encodes CATAGTGNTEAFF.

The chain carries TRBV7-3 and TRBJ2-1; 7 positions match TRBD2. CDR1 and CDR2 (germline): SGHTA, FQGTGA. The CDR3 covers 15 residues. The V gene end was trimmed by 5 bases and the J gene end by 3 bases; junction bases not matched to a gene: 7. CDR3 bases: TGTGCCAGCAGCCCGAATGGGGGGGACTACAATGAGCAGTTCTTC. Its protein is CASSPNGGDYNEQFF.